This TCR beta chain was sequenced in a study of T cells after somatic rescue of genetic block. Clones were sequenced by immunoSEQ multiplex PCR, and TCRdb holds only the in-frame ones, with some missing. The profile shows 110,000 or so clones, around nine tenths of them singletons. CDR3 length equals 13 residues. Germline V CDR1 and CDR2: SGHVS, FQNEAQ. V was pared by 1 base and J by 2 bases, with 3 bases between. The specimen sequenced was peripheral blood mononuclear cells (PBMCs). This receptor was obtained from a woman aged 18-35 years. The chain joins TRBV7-8 to TRBJ1-3, with D unclear. The CDR3: CASSLGTGNTIYF. CDR3 bases: TGTGCCAGCAGCTTAGGGACTGGAAACACCATATATTTT.